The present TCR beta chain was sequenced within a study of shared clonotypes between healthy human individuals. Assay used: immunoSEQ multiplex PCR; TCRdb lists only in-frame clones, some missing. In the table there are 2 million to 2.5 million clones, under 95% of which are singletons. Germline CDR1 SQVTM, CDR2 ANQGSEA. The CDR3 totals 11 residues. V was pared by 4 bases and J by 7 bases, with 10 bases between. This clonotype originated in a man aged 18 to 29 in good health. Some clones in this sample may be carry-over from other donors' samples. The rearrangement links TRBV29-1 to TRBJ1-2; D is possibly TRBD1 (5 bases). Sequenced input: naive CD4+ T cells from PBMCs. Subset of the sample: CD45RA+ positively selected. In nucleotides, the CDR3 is TGCAGCGTTGGGGGGAACGCTGGCTACACCTTC. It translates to CSVGGNAGYTF.